This entry is about one TCR beta chain. The antigen is unknown. A much bigger clone sits one base away, suggesting this may be a read error. The sample originates from a study of tumor-infiltrating lymphocytes in primary liver carcinoma. Notes on the study in general: Tumor top-250-clone fraction significantly exceeded that of blood (p = 0.039). The overlap of tumor-adjacent and tumor-blood pairs was smaller than that of tumor region pairs. CD8+ and CD4+ repertoires went uncompared, the samples being bulk unsorted.

Unsorted whole blood yielded blood RNA, and germline DNA was extracted as well. Starting material of 400 to 600 ng total RNA yielded TCR beta cDNA via a constant-region primer. Modified slightly, ARM-PCR produced TCR beta libraries over three nested multiplex PCR rounds. One entry per CDR3 protein, called by TCRdb with MiXCR from the multiplex PCR reads. The repertoire holds about 310,000 distinct CDR3 sequences, with 65% as singletons. The sequence was obtained from a man aged 35 to 55 with primary liver carcinoma and hepatitis B virus infection. The sample was peripheral blood.

As DNA, the CDR3 is TGTGCCAGCAGTGAGTCGCGGAGCTCCTACAATGAGCGGTTCTTC. Its translation: CASSESRSSYNERFF. The J gene is TRBJ2-1, the V gene TRBV12-3 or TRBV12-4; no definite D call. This CDR3 region has 15 residues.